This T cell receptor beta chain was found in a study of shared clonotypes between healthy human individuals. Study overall: Plates per donor: three CD4 naive, three CD4 memory, two CD8 naive, one CD8 memory. General study points: Larger estimated richness was generally seen in naive subsets than in memory subsets.

Positively selected for CCR7, the CD45RO-negative cells used as naive CD8 cells excluded terminally differentiated effector memory CD45RA+ cells. All participating donors were Caucasian adults from Nashville, Tennessee. The method was immunoSEQ multiplex PCR; TCRdb's version includes in-frame clones alone and lacks a portion of them. Among millions of clones listed, roughly 94% were seen once. The V end lost 5 bases, the J end lost 7 bases, and 23 bases lay between the germline ends. The germline V gene encodes CDR1 SEHNR and CDR2 FQNEAQ (reference sequence). This CDR3 region has 16 residues. In regard to this clone: Its antigen is not known.

This sequence joins TRBV7-9 and TRBJ1-2, with D uncertain. The TCR comes from a man aged 18 to 29 in good health. Sequenced: naive CD8+ T cells sorted from blood. The CDR3 region is CASSRPDTDGGFGYTF. CDR3 bases: TGTGCCAGCAGCCGTCCAGATACCGACGGTGGGTTTGGCTACACCTTC.